The following is a T cell receptor beta chain sequence with its context. Antigen: not known. This was a survey-level run. Clones were sequenced by immunoSEQ multiplex PCR, and TCRdb holds only the in-frame ones, with some missing. The sample holds 35,000 or so clones, approximately 90% seen once. This entry comes from a study of STAT5B mutations in CD4+ large granular lymphocyte leukemia. General study points: Main leukemic clonotypes were patient-specific, but roughly 23% appeared at low frequency elsewhere.

This receptor was obtained from a human donor in good health. Sequences were obtained from CD4+ T cells from blood buffy coats.

The CDR3 nucleotides read TGTGCCAGCAGCAAATCCCTAGATACGCAGTATTTT. It is translated as CASSKSLDTQYF. The V gene is TRBV11-3, the J gene TRBJ2-3; the D is unclear. The germline V gene encodes CDR1 SGHNT and CDR2 YENEEA. CDR3 length: 12 amino acids. V lost 5 bases and J 5 bases, leaving 8 bases between the germline ends.